Below are 14 T cell receptor beta chains sequenced from a single sample in a study of T cells in Graves' hyperthyroidism and ophthalmopathy. From RNA transcripts, TCR beta CDR3 regions were amplified. Primed by the HTBI set, a first-round RT-PCR was run on the TCR CDR3. TCRdb re-analysed the multiplex PCR reads in MiXCR, keeping a single row per CDR3 protein. The data show some 760,000 distinct CDR3 sequences, about 15% seen once. Sequenced input: blood. The receptors were gathered from a woman aged 18-30 years with Graves' hyperthyroidism.

The genes are TRBV11-2 and TRBJ2-7, with 8 bases matching TRBD2. Germline values: CDR1 SGHAT, CDR2 FQNNGV. V was clipped by 5 bases and J by 1 base; unmatched bases: 7. This CDR3 spans 15 amino acids. The CDR3 sequence: CASSVASGPSYEQYF. CDR3 bases: TGTGCCAGCAGCGTTGCTAGCGGGCCGTCCTACGAGCAGTACTTC.

The table lists this clonotype with a few counts. This rearrangement joins TRBV5-1 to TRBJ2-2; D gene uncertain. Germline lookup yields CDR1 SGHRS and CDR2 YFSETQ. The length of the CDR3 is 13 residues. V lost 8 bases to trimming and J lost 4 bases, with 12 bases between them. CDR3 in amino acids: CASTATVTGELFF. Here the CDR3 DNA reads TGCGCCAGTACCGCGACCGTCACCGGGGAGCTGTTTTTT.

This clonotype appeared many times. CDR3 in DNA: TGTGCCAGCAGCCTTTATTCGAAGCCCGCCGAGGAGCAGTATTTT. It is translated as CASSLYSKPAEEQYF. The genes are TRBV3-1 and TRBJ2-3; D gene uncertain. The V end lost 4 bases, the J end lost 11 bases, and 22 bases lay between the germline ends. The V gene's germline CDR1 is LGHDT and CDR2 YNNKEL (reference sequence). There are 15 residues in the CDR3.

Only a few counts were recorded for this clonotype. This chain connects TRBV28 to TRBJ2-1; possible D gene TRBD1, 5 bases. Trimming removed 6 bases at V and 6 bases at J, with 15 bases between. Germline CDR1 MDHEN, CDR2 SYDVKM. This CDR3 region has 14 residues. CDR3 protein: CASSPTGATNEQFF. The CDR3 region has the DNA TGTGCCAGCAGCCCTACAGGAGCGACCAATGAGCAGTTCTTC.

There are many counts of this clonotype. V usage is TRBV24-1 and J usage is TRBJ1-6, with D perhaps matching TRBD1 (5 bases). The CDR3 has 13 residues. V lost 9 bases and J 6 bases, leaving 11 bases between the germline ends. Germline V lookup: CDR1 KGHDR, CDR2 SFDVKD. CDR3 in DNA: TGTGCCACCCAGGGACTCCTTAATTCACCCCTCCACTTT. This codes for CATQGLLNSPLHF.

V is TRBV6-2 or TRBV6-3 and J is TRBJ1-6; D perhaps matches TRBD1 (5 bases). Trimming left V 4 bases short and J 7 bases short, with 26 bases between. Per germline, CDR1 MNHEY and CDR2 SVGEGT. The CDR3 has 19 residues. CDR3 protein: CASSFYRDGRTLMNSPLHF. The CDR3 bases are TGTGCCAGCAGTTTCTACCGGGACGGCAGAACCCTAATGAATTCACCCCTCCACTTT.

This clonotype was detected a few times. The chain combines TRBV20-1 with TRBJ2-2; D gene unclear. Germline CDR1 and CDR2: DFQATT and SNEGSKA (reference sequence). V lost 3 bases and J lost 3, with 11 bases in between. CDR3 length: 14 amino acids. CDR3 nucleotides: TGCAGTGCTAGGCCGCCAGTGGACACCGGGGAGCTGTTTTTT. Its protein product is CSARPPVDTGELFF.

V and J are TRBV6-1 and TRBJ2-5; possibly TRBD1 for D (6 bases). Germline V gene lookup returns CDR1 MNHNS and CDR2 SASEGT. The ends were cut back, 1 base at V and 5 bases at J, with 14 bases in the middle. The CDR3 consists of 15 residues. For the CDR3, the DNA is TGTGCCAGCAGTGAAGTTCTGGGGGCGCGGGAGACCCAGTACTTC. This sequence encodes CASSEVLGARETQYF.

The V and J genes are TRBV27 and TRBJ2-7; TRBD2 aligns across 8 bases. Germline V lookup: CDR1 MNHEY, CDR2 SMNVEV (reference sequence). CDR3 length: 14 amino acids. The J segment lost 2 bases and the V segment lost 6 bases, leaving 6 bases of the junction unmatched. For the CDR3, the DNA is TGTGCCAGCAGACCGGGACTAGACCCCTACGAGCAGTACTTC. Translating it yields CASRPGLDPYEQYF.

V gene TRBV5-5 combines with J gene TRBJ2-3; D remains ambiguous. Germline lookup yields CDR1 SGHKS and CDR2 YYEKEE (reference sequence). This CDR3 has 14 amino acids. Trimming shortened V by 1 base and J by 2 bases, and 8 bases separated the two germline ends. The CDR3 DNA sequence: TGTGCCAGCAGCTTGTCTGACAACACAGATACGCAGTATTTT. It specifies CASSLSDNTDTQYF.

This clonotype was seen a single time. The chain combines TRBV19 with TRBJ1-5; TRBD1 agrees at 7 bases. Germline trimming cut 3 bases from V and 4 bases from J; bases unmatched to any gene: 6. The CDR3 is 15 amino acids. The germline V gene has CDR1 LNHDA and CDR2 SQIVND (reference sequence). DNA of the CDR3: TGTGCCAGTAGTATTCAGACAGGGCAAAATCAGCCCCAGCATTTT. This gives the protein CASSIQTGQNQPQHF. Variable domain in full (rest from reference TRBV19 and TRBJ1-5): DGGITQSPKYLFRKEGQNVTLSCEQNLNHDAMYWYRQDPGQGLRLIYYSQIVNDFQKGDIAEGYSVSREKKESFPLTVTSAQKNPTAFYLCASSIQTGQNQPQHFGDGTRLSIL.

This clonotype was recorded a few times. No conserved phenylalanine or tryptophan is present at the end of the CDR3, so a read error is the likely explanation. The rearrangement uses TRBV2 and TRBJ2-1, with D unclear. This CDR3 is built from 15 residues. CDR1 and CDR2 from the germline V gene are SNHLY and FYNNEI. The V gene lost 5 bases and the J gene lost 3 bases, with 14 bases spanning the gap. The CDR3 bases are TGTGCCAGCAGTCATCAATCGGCAGACTACAATGAGCAGTTCCTC. Translation: CASSHQSADYNEQFL.

V and J are TRBV29-1 and TRBJ2-7; 7 bases align to TRBD1. Near its end, the DNA agrees better with TRBJ2-1, so the J call may be wrong. This CDR3 has 12 residues. CDR1 and CDR2 from the germline V gene are SQVTM and ANQGSEA. The CDR3 nucleotides read TGCAGCGCGCGACAGGGTCTCTACGAGCAGTTCTTC. It translates to CSARQGLYEQFF.

This clonotype was seen ten or more times. V gene TRBV12-3 or TRBV12-4 combines with J gene TRBJ2-3; D is uncertain. There are 16 residues in the CDR3. Trimming took off 2 bases at V and 0 bases at J, with 12 bases between the two ends. The CDR3 DNA sequence: TGTGCCAGCAGTTTATTTAGCATACGGAGCACAGATACGCAGTATTTT. It codes for CASSLFSIRSTDTQYF.